The T cell receptor beta chain described here comes from a study of neurological immune-mediated disorders. Broader study findings: Subjects shared no identical expanded-clone CDR3 amino acid sequences, suggesting private TCR-beta repertoires in all groups.

There are many counts of this clonotype. Its antigen is as yet unknown. V lost 6 bases and J lost 8, with 10 bases in between. In germline, CDR1 is DFQATT, CDR2 SNEGSKA (reference sequence). This CDR3 has 11 residues. The cDNA was synthesized by means of template-switch 5'RACE, which was carried out with 10-nucleotide random UMIs. MiXCR was run by TCRdb on the 5' RACE reads, yielding one entry per CDR3 protein. This table has approximately 40,000 distinct CDR3 sequences, roughly 15% appearing once. Approximately 920,000 sorted CD4+ or CD8+ T cells made each library. Sequencing used CD4+ T cells from blood. The V and J genes are TRBV20-1 and TRBJ1-4; D is unclear. The clonotype originates from a woman aged 60-70 years with HTLV-1-associated myelopathy (HAM/TSP). CDR3 DNA: TGCAGTGCCGAGACGGACGAAAAACTGTTTTTT. Its translation: CSAETDEKLFF.